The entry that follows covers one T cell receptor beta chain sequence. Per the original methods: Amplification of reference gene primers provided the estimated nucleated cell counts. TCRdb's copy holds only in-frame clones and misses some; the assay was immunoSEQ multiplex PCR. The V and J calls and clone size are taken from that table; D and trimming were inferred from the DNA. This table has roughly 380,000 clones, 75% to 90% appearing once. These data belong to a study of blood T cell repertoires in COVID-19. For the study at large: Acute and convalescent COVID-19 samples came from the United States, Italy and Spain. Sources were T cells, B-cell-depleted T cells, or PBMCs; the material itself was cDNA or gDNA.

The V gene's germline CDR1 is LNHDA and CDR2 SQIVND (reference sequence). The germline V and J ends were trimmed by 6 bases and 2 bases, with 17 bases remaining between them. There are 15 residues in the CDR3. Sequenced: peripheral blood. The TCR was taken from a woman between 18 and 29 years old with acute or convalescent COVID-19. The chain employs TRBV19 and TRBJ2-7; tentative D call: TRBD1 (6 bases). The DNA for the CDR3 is TGTGCCAGTAGGCTGCAAAGGGGGTCGGCCTACGAGCAGTACTTC. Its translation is CASRLQRGSAYEQYF.